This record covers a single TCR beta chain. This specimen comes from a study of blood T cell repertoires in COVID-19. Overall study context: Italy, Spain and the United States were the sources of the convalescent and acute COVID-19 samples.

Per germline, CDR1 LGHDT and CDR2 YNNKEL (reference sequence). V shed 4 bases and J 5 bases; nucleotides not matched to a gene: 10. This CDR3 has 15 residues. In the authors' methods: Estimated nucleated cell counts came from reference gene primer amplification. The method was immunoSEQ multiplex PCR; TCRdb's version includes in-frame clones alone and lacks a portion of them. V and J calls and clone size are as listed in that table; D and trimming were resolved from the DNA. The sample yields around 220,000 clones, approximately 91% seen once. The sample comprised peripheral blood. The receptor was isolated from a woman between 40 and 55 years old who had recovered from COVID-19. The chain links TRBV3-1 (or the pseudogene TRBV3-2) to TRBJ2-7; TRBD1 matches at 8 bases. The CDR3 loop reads CASSPRGPERHEQYF. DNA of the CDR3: TGTGCCAGCAGCCCCAGGGGGCCTGAACGCCACGAGCAGTACTTC.